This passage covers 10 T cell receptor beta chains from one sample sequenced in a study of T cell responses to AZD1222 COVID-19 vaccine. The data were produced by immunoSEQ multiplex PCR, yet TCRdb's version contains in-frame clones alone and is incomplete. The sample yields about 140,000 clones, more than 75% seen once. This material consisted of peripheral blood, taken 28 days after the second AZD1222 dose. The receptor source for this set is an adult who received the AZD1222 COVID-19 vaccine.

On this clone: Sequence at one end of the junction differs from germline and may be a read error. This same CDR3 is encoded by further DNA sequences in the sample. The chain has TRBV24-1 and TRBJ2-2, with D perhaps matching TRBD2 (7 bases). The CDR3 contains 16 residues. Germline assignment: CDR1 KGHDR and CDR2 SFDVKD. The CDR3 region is CATSGPGGLNTGELFF. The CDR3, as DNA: TGTGCCACCAGTGGTCCGGGGGGCCTGAACACTGGGGAGCTGTTTTTT.

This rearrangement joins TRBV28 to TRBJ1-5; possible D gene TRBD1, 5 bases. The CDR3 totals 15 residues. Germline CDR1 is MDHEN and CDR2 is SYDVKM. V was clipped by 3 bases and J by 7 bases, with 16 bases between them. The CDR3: CASSFGRAGGQPQHF. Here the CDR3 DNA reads TGTGCCAGCAGTTTTGGCAGGGCTGGGGGACAGCCCCAGCATTTT.

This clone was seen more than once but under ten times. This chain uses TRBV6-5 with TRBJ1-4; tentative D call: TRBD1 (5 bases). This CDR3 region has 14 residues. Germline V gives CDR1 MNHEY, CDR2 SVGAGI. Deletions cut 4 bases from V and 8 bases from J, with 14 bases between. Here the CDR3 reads CASSSERGGEKLFF. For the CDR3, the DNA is TGTGCCAGCAGTTCCGAAAGGGGCGGAGAAAAACTGTTTTTT.

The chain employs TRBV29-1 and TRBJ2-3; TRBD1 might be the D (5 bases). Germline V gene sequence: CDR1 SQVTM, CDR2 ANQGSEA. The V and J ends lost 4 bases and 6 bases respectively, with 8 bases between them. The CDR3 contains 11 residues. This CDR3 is CSVAGKDTQYF. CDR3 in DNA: TGCAGCGTTGCAGGGAAGGATACGCAGTATTTT.

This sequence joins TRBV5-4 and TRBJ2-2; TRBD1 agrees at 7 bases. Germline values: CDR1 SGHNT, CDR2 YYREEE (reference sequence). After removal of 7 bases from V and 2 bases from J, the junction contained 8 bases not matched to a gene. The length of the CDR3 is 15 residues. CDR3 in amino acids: CASFKGDRNTGELFF. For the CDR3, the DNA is TGTGCCAGCTTTAAGGGGGACAGAAACACCGGGGAGCTGTTTTTT.

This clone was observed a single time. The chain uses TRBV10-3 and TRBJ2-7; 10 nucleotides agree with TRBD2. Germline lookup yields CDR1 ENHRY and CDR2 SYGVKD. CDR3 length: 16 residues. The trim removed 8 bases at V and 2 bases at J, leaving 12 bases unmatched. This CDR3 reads CAIGSAGGSQTYEQYF. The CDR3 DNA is TGTGCCATCGGTTCAGCGGGAGGGAGCCAGACCTACGAGCAGTACTTC.

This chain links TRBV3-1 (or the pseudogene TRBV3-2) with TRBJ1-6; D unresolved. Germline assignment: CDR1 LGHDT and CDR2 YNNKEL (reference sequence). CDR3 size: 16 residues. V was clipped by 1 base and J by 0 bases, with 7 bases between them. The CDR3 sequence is CASSQGSGSYNSPLHF. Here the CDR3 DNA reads TGTGCCAGCAGCCAAGGGTCCGGCTCCTATAATTCACCCCTCCACTTT.

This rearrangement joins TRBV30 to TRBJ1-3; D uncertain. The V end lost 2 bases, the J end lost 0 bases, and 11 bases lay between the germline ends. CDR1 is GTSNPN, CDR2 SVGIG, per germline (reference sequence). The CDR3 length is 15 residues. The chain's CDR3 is CAWSSDTFSGNTIYF. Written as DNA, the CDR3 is TGTGCCTGGAGTAGTGACACTTTCTCTGGAAACACCATATATTTT.

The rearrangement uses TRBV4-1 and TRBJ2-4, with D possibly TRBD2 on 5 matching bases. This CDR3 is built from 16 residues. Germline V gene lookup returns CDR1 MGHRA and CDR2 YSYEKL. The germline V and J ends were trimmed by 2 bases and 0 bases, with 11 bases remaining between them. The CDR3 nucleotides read TGCGCCAGCAGCCAATTCCGGGAACTAGCCAAAAACATTCAGTACTTC. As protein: CASSQFRELAKNIQYF.

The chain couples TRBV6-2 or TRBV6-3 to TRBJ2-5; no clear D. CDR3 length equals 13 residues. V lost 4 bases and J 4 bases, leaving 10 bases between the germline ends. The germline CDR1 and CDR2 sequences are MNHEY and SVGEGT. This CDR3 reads CASSFNSGETQYF. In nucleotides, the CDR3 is TGTGCCAGCAGTTTTAATTCGGGAGAGACCCAGTACTTC.